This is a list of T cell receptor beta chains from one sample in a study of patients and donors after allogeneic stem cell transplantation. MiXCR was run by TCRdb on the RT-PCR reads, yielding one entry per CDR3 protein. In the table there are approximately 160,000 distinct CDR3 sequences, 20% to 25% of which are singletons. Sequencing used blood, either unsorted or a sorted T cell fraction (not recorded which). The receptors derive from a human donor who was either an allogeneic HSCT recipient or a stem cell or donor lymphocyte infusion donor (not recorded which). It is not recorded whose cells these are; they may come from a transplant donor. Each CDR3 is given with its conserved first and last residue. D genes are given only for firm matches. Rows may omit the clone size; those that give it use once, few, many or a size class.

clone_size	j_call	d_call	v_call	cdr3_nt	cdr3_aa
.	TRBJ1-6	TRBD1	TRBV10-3	TGTGCCATCAGTGACGGGACAGGGTTGGCACCCCTCCACTTT	CAISDGTGLAPLHF
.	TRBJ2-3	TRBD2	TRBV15	TGTGCCACCAGCAGAGAGACTAGCGGGGTAACGGATACGCAGTATTTT	CATSRETSGVTDTQYF
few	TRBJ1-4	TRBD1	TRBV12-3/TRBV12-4	TGTGCCAGCAGTCGGGACAGGGGCGAAAAACTGTTTTTT	CASSRDRGEKLFF
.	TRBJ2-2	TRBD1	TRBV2	TGTGCCAGCAGTGCGGCTGGGACAGGGGTTGCCGGGGAGCTGTTTTTT	CASSAAGTGVAGELFF
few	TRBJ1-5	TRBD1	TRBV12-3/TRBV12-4	TGTGCCAGCAGTGCACAGGGGGCCCTCACCAATCAGCCCCAGCATTTT	CASSAQGALTNQPQHF
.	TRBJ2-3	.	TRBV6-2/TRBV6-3	TGTGCCAGCAGGGACCTATCAGACAGCACAGATACGCAGTTTTTT	CASRDLSDSTDTQFF
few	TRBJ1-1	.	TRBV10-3	TGTGCCATCAGTGAGTCACCGGCCTGGGAGTACACTGAAGCTTTCTTT	CAISESPAWEYTEAFF
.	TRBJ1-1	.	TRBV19	TGTGCCAGTAGTATGGGTCGTGGGGGGAGGGAGGGGTTGAACACTGAAGCTTTCTTT	CASSMGRGGREGLNTEAFF
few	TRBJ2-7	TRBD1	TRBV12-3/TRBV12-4	TGTGCCAGCAGTCTGGGGACAGGGCCTCGGGAGCAGTACTTC	CASSLGTGPREQYF
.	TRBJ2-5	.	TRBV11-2	TGTGCCAGCAGCTTATTTAAGTCCGGGTCTAAATACCAAGAGACCCAGTACTTC	CASSLFKSGSKYQETQYF
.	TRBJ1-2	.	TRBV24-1	TGTGCCACCAGTGTCTGGGGAGGTGGCTACACCTTC	CATSVWGGGYTF
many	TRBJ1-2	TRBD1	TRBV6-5	TGTGCCAGCAGTTACTCGGATGCAGGGGGCTTCTATGGCTACACCTTC	CASSYSDAGGFYGYTF
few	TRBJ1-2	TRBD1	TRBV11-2	TGTGCCAGCAGCTTCCAACAGGGGGGCTATGGCTACACCTTC	CASSFQQGGYGYTF
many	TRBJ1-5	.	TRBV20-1	TGCAGTGCTAGCTGGCCATATAGCAATCAGCCCCAGCATTTT	CSASWPYSNQPQHF
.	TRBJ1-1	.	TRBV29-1	TGCAGCGTTATCACCCATAGGGGTAGAACTGAAGCTTTCTTT	CSVITHRGRTEAFF
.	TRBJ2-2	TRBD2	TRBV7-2	TGTGCCAGCAGCCGCTCCCTAGGACTAGGGCCCGGGGAGCTGTTTTTT	CASSRSLGLGPGELFF
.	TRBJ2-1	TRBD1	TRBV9	TGTGCCAGCAGCGACAAGGACAGGGTGAAGGGCAATGAGCAGTTCTTC	CASSDKDRVKGNEQFF
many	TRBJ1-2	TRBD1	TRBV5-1	TGCGCCAGCAGCTTGGGTACCGGGACAGACGTTTATGGCTACACCTTC	CASSLGTGTDVYGYTF
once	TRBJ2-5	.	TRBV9	TGTGCCAGCAGCGACGACAGCCAAGAGACCCAGTACTTC	CASSDDSQETQYF
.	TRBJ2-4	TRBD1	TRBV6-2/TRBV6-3	TGTGCCAGCAGGACGACAGGGTTGGCCAAAAACATTCAGTACTTC	CASRTTGLAKNIQYF
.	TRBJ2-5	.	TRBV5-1	TGCGCCAGCAGCTTAATGGAGGGGAGGTACGAGACCCAGTACTTC	CASSLMEGRYETQYF
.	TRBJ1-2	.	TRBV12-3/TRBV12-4	TGTGCCAGCAGTTTCTATGGGGAGAGGGTGGATGGCTACACCTTC	CASSFYGERVDGYTF
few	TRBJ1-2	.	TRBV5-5	TGTGCCAGCAGCTTGTGGACAGTGGATGGCTACACCTTC	CASSLWTVDGYTF
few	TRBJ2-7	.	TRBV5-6	TGTGCCAGCAGCTTGGGAGTCCAGTTTCCCTACGAGCAGTACTTC	CASSLGVQFPYEQYF
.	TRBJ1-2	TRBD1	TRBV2	TGTGCCACACCCTTGCCCGGGACAGGACCTTATGGCTACACCTTC	CATPLPGTGPYGYTF
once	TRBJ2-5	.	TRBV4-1	TGCGCCAGCAGCCAAGCGATGTGGCAAGAGACCCAGTACTTC	CASSQAMWQETQYF
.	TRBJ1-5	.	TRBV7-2	TGTGCCAGCAGCATAGGCCGGGGTCAGCCCCAGCATTTT	CASSIGRGQPQHF
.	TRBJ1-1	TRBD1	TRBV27	TGTGCCAGCAGTACCCCAGGACAGGACAAGACTAACACTGAAGCTTTCTTT	CASSTPGQDKTNTEAFF
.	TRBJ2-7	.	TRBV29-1	TGCAGCGTTGCGACCGGGACCACCTACGAGCAGTACTTC	CSVATGTTYEQYF
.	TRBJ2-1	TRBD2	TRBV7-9	TGTGCCAGCAGCCCATTATGGGCGGGAGTCTCACATGAGCAGTTCTTC	CASSPLWAGVSHEQFF
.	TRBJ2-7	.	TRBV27	TGTGCCAGCAGTTTTAAAGGAATCTCCTACGAGCAGTACTTC	CASSFKGISYEQYF
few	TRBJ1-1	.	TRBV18	TGTGCCAGCTCACCCCCTGACATCAACACTGAAGCTTTCTTT	CASSPPDINTEAFF
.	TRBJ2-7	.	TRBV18	TGTGCCAGCTCACCACACAGGGCCTATTCCTACGAGCAGTACTTC	CASSPHRAYSYEQYF
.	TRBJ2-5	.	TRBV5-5	TGTGCCAGCAGCTACGGTAGAGGCCAAGAGACCCAGTACTTC	CASSYGRGQETQYF
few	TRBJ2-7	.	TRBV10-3	TGTGCCATCAGTGAAAGGGGCTCGTTCTACGAGCAGTACTTC	CAISERGSFYEQYF
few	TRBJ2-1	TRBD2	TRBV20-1	TGCAGTGCTGAAAGCGGGGGGGCAAACAATGAGCAGTTCTTC	CSAESGGANNEQFF
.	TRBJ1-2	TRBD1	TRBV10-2	TGCGCCAGCAGCACAGGGGTTAACTATGGCTACACCTTC	CASSTGVNYGYTF
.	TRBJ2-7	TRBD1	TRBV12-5	TGTGCTAGTGGTTTTCACGACAGGGCCTTTGATGAGCAGTACTTC	CASGFHDRAFDEQYF
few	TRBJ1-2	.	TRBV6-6	TGTGCCAGCAGTTACTCGAGTTCAGAAACAAACTATGGCTACACCTTC	CASSYSSSETNYGYTF
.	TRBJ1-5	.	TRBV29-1	TGCAGCGTGGGCGTCAGAAATCAGCCCCAGCATTTT	CSVGVRNQPQHF
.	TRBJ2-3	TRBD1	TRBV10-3	TGTGCCATCGGGCGGGGACAGGGGAATCAGCCCCAGTATTTT	CAIGRGQGNQPQYF